This T cell receptor (beta chain) came from a study of cytomegalovirus exposure and HLA in healthy donors. Background on the study: There were around 100 million unique TCR beta sequences, drawn from approximately 180 million T cells, in an earlier analysis.

In the PCR, 60 Vbeta and 13 Jbeta primers were used. The method was immunoSEQ multiplex PCR; TCRdb's version includes in-frame clones alone and lacks a portion of them. The data show 140,000 to 150,000 clones, with less than 85% seen just once and roughly 2% held by the top ten. From germline, CDR1 is SGHAT and CDR2 FQNNGV. The CDR3 is 16 residues long. Trimming shortened V by 5 bases and J by 6 bases, and 20 bases separated the two germline ends. Study-wide results and limits: The listing of roughly 160 TCR beta chains classed them as cytomegalovirus-associated.

About this clone: Its antigen is currently unknown.

The source is an older woman in good health and CMV-seropositive. This chain connects TRBV11-2 to TRBJ2-4; the D gene is possibly TRBD2 (6 bases). Specimen: PBMCs. CDR3 sequence (DNA): TGTGCCAGCAGCCAAAACGGCGGGAAGAACCGAAACATTCAGTACTTC. Its protein product is CASSQNGGKNRNIQYF. Looking up the rest from reference TRBV11-2 and TRBJ2-4 gives the full variable domain: EAGVAQSPRYKIIEKRQSVAFWCNPISGHATLYWYQQILGQGPKLLIQFQNNGVVDDSQLPKDRFSAERLKGVDSTLKIQPAKLEDSAVYLCASSQNGGKNRNIQYFGAGTRLSVL.